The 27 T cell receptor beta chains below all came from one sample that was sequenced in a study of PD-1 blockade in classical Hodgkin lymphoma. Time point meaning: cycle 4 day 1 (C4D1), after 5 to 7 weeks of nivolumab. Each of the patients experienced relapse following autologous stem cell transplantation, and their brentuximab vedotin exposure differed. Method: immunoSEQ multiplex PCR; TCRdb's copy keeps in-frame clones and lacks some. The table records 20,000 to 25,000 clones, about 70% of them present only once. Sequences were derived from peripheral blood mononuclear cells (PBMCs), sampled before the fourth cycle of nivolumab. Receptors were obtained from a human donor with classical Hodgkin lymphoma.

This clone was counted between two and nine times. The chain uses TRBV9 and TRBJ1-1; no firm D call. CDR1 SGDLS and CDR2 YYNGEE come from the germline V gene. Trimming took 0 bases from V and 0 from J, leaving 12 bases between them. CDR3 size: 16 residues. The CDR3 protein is CASSVGRVLMNTEAFF. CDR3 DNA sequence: TGTGCCAGCAGCGTAGGGAGGGTTCTCATGAACACTGAAGCTTTCTTT.

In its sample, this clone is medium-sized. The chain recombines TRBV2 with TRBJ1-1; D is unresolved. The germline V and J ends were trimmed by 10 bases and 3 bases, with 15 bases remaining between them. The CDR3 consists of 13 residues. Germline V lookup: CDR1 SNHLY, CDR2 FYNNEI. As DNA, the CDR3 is TGTGCCACCCAGACATCCCCGGACACTGAAGCTTTCTTT. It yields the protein CATQTSPDTEAFF.

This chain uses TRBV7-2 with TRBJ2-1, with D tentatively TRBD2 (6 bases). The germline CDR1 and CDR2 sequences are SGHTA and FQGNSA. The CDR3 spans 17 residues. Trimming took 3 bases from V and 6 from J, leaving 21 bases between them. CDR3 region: CASSFTTTSGSFNEQFF. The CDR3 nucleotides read TGTGCCAGCAGCTTCACAACCACCTCCGGGAGCTTCAATGAGCAGTTCTTC. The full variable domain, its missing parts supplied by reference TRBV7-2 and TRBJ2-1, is GAGVSQSPSNKVTEKGKDVELRCDPISGHTALYWYRQSLGQGLEFLIYFQGNSAPDKSGLPSDRFSAERTGGSVSTLTIQRTQQEDSAVYLCASSFTTTSGSFNEQFFGPGTRLTVL.

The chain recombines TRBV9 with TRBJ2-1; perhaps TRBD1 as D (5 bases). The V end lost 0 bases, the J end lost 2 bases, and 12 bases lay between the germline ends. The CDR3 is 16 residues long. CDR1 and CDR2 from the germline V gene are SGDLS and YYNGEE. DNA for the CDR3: TGTGCCAGCAGCGTAGCGGTGGGGCCCGCCTACAATGAGCAGTTCTTC. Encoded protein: CASSVAVGPAYNEQFF.

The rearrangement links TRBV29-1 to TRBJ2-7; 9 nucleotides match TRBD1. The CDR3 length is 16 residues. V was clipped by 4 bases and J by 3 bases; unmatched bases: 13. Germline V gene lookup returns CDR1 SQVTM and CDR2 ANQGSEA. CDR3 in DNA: TGCAGCGTTGTGCGCCCAGTACAGGGGGCCAGCTACGAGCAGTACTTC. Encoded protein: CSVVRPVQGASYEQYF.

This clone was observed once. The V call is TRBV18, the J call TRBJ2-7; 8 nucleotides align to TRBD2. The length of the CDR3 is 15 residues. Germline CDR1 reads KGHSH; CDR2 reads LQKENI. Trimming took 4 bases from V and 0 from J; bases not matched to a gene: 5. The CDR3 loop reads CASSLLAVSSYEQYF. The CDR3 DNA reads TGTGCCAGCTCACTACTAGCGGTGAGCTCCTACGAGCAGTACTTC. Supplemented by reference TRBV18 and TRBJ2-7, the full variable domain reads NAGVMQNPRHLVRRRGQEARLRCSPMKGHSHVYWYRQLPEEGLKFMVYLQKENIIDESGMPKERFSAEFPKEGPSILRIQQVVRGDSAAYFCASSLLAVSSYEQYFGPGTRLTVT.

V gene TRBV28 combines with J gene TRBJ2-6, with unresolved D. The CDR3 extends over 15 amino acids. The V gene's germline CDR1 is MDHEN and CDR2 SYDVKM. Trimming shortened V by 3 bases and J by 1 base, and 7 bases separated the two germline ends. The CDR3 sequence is CASSFFGSGANVLTF. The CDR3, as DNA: TGTGCCAGCAGTTTTTTTGGGTCTGGGGCCAACGTCCTGACTTTC.

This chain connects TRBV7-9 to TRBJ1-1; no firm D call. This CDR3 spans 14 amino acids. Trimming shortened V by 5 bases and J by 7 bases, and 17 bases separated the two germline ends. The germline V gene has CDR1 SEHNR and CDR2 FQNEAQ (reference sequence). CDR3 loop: CASSRVEGGGEAFF. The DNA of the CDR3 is TGTGCCAGCAGCCGGGTCGAGGGAGGAGGTGAAGCTTTCTTT.

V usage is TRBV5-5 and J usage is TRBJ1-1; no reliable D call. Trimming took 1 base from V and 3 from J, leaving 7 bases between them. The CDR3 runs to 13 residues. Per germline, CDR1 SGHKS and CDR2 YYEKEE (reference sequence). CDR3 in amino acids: CASSLQSDTEAFF. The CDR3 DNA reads TGTGCCAGCAGCTTGCAATCTGACACTGAAGCTTTCTTT. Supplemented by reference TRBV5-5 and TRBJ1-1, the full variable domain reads DAGVTQSPTHLIKTRGQQVTLRCSPISGHKSVSWYQQVLGQGPQFIFQYYEKEERGRGNFPDRFSARQFPNYSSELNVNALLLGDSALYLCASSLQSDTEAFFGQGTRLTVV.

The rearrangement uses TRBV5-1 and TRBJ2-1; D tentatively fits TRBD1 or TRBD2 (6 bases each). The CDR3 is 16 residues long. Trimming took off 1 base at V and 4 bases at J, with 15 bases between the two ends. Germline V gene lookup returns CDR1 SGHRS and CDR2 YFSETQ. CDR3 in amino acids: CASSLWGDDRYNEQFF. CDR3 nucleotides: TGCGCCAGCAGCTTGTGGGGGGATGACAGGTACAATGAGCAGTTCTTC.

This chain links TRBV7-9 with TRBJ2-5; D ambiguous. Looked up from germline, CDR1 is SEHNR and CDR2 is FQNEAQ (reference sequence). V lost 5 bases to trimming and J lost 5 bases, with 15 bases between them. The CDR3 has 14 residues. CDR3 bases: TGTGCCAGCAGCGCCAGCAAGGGTGTGGAGACCCAGTACTTC. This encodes CASSASKGVETQYF.

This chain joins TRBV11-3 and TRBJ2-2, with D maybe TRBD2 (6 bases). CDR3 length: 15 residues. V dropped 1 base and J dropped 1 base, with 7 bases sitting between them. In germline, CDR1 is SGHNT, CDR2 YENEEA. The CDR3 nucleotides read TGTGCCAGCAGCTTAGGCGGGGTGAACACCGGGGAGCTGTTTTTT. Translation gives CASSLGGVNTGELFF.

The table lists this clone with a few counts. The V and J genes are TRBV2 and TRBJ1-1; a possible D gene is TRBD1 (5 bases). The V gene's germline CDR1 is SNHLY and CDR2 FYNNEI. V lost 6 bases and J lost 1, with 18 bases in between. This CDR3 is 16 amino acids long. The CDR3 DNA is TGTGCCAGCAGCCAGGGACCCCCCAGCGGGAACACTGAAGCTTTCTTT. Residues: CASSQGPPSGNTEAFF.

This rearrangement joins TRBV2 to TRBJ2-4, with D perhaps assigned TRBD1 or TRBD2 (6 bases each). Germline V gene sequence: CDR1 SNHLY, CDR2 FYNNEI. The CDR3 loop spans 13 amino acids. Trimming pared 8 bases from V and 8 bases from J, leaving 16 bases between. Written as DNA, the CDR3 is TGTGCCAGCGTAAGGGGGGCGAATGACATTCAGTACTTC. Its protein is CASVRGANDIQYF.

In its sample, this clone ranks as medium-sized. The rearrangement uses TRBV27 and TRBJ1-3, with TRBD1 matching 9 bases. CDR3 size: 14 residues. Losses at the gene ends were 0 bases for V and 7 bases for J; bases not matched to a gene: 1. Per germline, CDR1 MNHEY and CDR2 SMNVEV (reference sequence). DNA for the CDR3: TGTGCCAGCAGTTTATCCGACAGGGGGAACACCATATATTTT. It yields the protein CASSLSDRGNTIYF.

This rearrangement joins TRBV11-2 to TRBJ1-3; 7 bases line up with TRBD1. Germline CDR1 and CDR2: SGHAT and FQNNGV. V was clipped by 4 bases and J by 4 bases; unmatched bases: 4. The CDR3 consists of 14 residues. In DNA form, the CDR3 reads TGTGCCAGCAGCTCCCTGGACAGGGGAAACACCATATATTTT. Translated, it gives CASSSLDRGNTIYF.

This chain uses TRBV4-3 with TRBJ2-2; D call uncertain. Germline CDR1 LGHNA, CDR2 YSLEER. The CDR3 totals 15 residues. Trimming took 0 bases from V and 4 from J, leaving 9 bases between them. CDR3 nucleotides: TGCGCCAGCAGCCAAGATTTCGGTACCACCGGGGAGCTGTTTTTT. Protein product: CASSQDFGTTGELFF.

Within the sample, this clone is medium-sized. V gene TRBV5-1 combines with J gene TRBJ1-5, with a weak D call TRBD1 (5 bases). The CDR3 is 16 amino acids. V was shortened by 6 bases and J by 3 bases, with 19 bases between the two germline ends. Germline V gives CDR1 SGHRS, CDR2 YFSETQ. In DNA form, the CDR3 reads TGCGCCAGCATCCCTACCACCAGACAGACCAATCAGCCCCAGCATTTT. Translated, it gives CASIPTTRQTNQPQHF.

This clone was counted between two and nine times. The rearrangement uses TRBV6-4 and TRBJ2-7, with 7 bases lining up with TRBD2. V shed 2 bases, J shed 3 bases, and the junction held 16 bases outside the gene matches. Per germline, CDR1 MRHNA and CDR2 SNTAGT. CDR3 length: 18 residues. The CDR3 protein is CASSDPSGRGIYFYEQYF. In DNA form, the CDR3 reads TGTGCCAGCAGTGACCCCAGTGGGCGGGGGATCTATTTCTACGAGCAGTACTTC.

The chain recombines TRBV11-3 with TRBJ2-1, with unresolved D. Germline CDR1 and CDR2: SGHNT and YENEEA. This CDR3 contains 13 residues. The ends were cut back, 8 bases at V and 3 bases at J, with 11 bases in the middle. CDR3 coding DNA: TGTGCCAGCGGAGTGAACTACTACAATGAGCAGTTCTTC. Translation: CASGVNYYNEQFF.

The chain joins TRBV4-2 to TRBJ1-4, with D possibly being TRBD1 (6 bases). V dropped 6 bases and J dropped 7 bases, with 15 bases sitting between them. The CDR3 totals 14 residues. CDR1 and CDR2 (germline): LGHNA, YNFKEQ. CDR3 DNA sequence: TGTGCCAGCAGGAGAGCGGGGGGCGGTGAAAAACTGTTTTTT. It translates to CASRRAGGGEKLFF.

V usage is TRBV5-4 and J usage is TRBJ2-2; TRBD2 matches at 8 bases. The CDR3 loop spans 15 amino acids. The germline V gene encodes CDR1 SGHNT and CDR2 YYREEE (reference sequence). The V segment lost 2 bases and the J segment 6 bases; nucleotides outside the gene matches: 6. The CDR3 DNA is TGTGCCAGCAGCTTCGGCGGGGGGAGGGCCGGGGAGCTGTTTTTT. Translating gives CASSFGGGRAGELFF.

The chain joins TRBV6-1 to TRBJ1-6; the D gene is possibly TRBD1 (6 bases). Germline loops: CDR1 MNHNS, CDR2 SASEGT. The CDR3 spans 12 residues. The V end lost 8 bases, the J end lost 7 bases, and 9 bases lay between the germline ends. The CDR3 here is CASARGNSPLHF. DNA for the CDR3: TGTGCCAGCGCCAGGGGAAATTCACCCCTCCACTTT.

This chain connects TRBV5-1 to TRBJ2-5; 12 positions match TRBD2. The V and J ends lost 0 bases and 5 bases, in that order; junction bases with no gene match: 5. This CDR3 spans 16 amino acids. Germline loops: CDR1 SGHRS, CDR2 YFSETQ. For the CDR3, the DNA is TGCGCCAGCAGCTTGGCTAGCGGGGGGGCCAGGGAGACCCAGTACTTC. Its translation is CASSLASGGARETQYF. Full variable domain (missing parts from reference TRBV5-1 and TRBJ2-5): KAGVTQTPRYLIKTRGQQVTLSCSPISGHRSVSWYQQTPGQGLQFLFEYFSETQRNKGNFPGRFSGRQFSNSRSEMNVSTLELGDSALYLCASSLASGGARETQYFGPGTRLLVL.

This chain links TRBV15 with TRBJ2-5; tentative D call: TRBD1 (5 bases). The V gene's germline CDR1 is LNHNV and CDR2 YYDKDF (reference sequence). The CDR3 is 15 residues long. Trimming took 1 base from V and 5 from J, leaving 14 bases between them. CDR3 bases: TGTGCCACCAGCAGAGGGACACAGGCAAAGGAGACCCAGTACTTC. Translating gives CATSRGTQAKETQYF.

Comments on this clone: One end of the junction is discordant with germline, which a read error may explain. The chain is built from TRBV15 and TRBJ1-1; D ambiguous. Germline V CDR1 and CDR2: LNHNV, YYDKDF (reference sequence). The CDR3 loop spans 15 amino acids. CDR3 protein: CATSRDLVVKTEAFF. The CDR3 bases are TGTGCCACCAGCAGAGATTTGGTGGTGAAGACTGAAGCTTTCTTT. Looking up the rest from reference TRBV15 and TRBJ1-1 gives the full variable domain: DAMVIQNPRYQVTQFGKPVTLSCSQTLNHNVMYWYQQKSSQAPKLLFHYYDKDFNNEADTPDNFQSRRPNTSFCFLDIRSPGLGDTAMYLCATSRDLVVKTEAFFGQGTRLTVV.

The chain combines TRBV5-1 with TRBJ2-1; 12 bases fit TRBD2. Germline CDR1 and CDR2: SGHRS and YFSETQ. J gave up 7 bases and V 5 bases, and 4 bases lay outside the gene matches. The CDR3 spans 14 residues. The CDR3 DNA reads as TGCGCCAGCAGTACCGGGACTAGCGGGAATGAGCAGTTCTTC. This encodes CASSTGTSGNEQFF.